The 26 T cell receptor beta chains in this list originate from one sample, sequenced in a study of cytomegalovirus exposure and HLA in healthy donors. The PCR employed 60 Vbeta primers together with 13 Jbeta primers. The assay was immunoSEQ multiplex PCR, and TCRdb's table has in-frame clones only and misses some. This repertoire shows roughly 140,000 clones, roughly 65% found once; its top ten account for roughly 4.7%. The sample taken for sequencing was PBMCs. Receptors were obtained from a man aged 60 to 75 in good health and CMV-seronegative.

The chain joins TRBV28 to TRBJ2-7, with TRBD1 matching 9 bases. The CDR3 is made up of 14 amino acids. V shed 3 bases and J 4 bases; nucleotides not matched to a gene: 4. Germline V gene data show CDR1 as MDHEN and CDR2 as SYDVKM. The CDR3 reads CASSLGQGNYEQYF. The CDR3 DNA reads TGTGCCAGCAGTTTGGGACAGGGTAATTACGAGCAGTACTTC.

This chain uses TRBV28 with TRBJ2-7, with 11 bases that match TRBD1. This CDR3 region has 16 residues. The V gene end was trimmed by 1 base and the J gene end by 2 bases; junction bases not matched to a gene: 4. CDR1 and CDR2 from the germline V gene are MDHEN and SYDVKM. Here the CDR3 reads CASSLSPGQGAYEQYF. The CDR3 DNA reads TGTGCCAGCAGTTTATCGCCGGGACAGGGGGCCTACGAGCAGTACTTC.

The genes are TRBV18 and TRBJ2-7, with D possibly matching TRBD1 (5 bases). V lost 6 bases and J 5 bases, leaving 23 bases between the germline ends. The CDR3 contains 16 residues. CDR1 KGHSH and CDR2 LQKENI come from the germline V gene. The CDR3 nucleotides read TGTGCCAGCTCCCGACAGAGTGGCAGGGATGGGAACGAGCAGTACTTC. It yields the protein CASSRQSGRDGNEQYF.

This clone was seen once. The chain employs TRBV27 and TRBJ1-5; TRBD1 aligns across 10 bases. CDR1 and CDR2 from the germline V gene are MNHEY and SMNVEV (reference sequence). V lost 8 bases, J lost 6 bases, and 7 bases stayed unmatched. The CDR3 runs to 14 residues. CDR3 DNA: TGTGCCAGCCGAGGGACAGGGGCTTCTCAGCCCCAGCATTTT. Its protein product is CASRGTGASQPQHF.

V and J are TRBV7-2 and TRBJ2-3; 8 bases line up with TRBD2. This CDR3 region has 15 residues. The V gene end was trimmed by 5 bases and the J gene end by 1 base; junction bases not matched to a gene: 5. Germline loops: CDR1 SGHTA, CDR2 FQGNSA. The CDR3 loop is CASSLKLAGTDTQYF. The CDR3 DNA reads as TGTGCCAGCAGCCTAAAACTAGCGGGCACAGATACGCAGTATTTT.

CDR3 DNA: TGCGCCAGCAGCTTGGTGGCCCACGAGCAGTACTTC. Translated, it gives CASSLVAHEQYF. The rearrangement links TRBV5-1 to TRBJ2-7; D unclear. Deletions cut 0 bases from V and 5 bases from J, with 6 bases between. This CDR3 is built from 12 residues. The germline V gene encodes CDR1 SGHRS and CDR2 YFSETQ.

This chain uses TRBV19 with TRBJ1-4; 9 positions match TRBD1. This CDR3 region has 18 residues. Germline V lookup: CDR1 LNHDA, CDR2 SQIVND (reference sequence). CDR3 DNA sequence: TGTGTCAGCCAATTATTTACAGGGGGCGAAGCAACTAATGAAAAACTGTTTTTT. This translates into CVSQLFTGGEATNEKLFF.

The CDR3 sequence is CASSSVTSSKGTGEQYF. The CDR3 coding sequence is TGTGCCAGCAGTTCGGTGACTAGCTCCAAAGGTACGGGCGAGCAGTACTTC. The gene calls are TRBV28 and TRBJ2-7; TRBD2 agrees at 7 bases. With V trimmed by 4 bases and J by 6 bases, 18 bases remained unmatched. The CDR3 covers 17 residues. Germline assignment: CDR1 MDHEN and CDR2 SYDVKM.

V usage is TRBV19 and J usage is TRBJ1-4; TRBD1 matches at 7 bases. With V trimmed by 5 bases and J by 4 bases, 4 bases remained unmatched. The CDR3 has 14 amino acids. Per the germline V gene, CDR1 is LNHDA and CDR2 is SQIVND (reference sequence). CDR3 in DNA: TGTGCCAGTAGTCTGGGACAGCTTAATGAAAAACTGTTTTTT. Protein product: CASSLGQLNEKLFF. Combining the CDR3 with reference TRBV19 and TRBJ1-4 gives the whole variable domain DGGITQSPKYLFRKEGQNVTLSCEQNLNHDAMYWYRQDPGQGLRLIYYSQIVNDFQKGDIAEGYSVSREKKESFPLTVTSAQKNPTAFYLCASSLGQLNEKLFFGSGTQLSVL.

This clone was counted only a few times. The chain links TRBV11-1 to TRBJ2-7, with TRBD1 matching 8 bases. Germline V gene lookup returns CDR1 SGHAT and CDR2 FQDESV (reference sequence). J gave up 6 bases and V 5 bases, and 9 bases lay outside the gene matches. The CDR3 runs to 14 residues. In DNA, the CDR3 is TGTGCCAGCAGCACTACAGGGGGGATGGGCGAGCAGTACTTC. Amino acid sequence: CASSTTGGMGEQYF.

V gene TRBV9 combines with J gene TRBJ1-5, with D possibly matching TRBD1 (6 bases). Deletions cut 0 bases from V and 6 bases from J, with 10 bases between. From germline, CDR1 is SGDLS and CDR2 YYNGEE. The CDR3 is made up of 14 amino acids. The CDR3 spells CASSVGGGTQPQHF. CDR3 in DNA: TGTGCCAGCAGCGTAGGTGGGGGCACTCAGCCCCAGCATTTT.

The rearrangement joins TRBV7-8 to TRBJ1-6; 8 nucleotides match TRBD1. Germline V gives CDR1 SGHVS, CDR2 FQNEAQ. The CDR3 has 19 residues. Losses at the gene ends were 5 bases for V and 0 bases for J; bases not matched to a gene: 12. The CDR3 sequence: CASSPDRVLGSSYNSPLHF. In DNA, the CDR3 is TGTGCCAGCAGCCCGGACAGGGTCTTGGGGAGCTCCTATAATTCACCCCTCCACTTT. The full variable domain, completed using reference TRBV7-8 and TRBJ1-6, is GAGVSQSPRYKVAKRGQDVALRCDPISGHVSLFWYQQALGQGPEFLTYFQNEAQLDKSGLPSDRFFAERPEGSVSTLKIQRTQQEDSAVYLCASSPDRVLGSSYNSPLHFGNGTRLTVT.

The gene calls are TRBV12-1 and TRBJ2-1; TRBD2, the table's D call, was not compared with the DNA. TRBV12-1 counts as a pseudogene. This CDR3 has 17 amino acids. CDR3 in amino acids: CASSFGRSAGFYNEQFF. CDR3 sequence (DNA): TGTGCCAGCAGCTTTGGTCGGTCAGCGGGGTTTTACAATGAGCAGTTCTTC.

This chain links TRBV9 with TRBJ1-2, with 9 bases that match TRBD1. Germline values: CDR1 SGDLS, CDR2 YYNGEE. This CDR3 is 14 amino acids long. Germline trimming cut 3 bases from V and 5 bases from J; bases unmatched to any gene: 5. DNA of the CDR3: TGTGCCAGCAGCGAACGGACAGGGGTTTATGGCTACACCTTC. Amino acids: CASSERTGVYGYTF.

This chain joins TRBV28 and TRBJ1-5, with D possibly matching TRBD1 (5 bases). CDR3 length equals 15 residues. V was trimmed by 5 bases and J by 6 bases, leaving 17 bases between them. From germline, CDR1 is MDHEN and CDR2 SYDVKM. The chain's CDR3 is CASSVRALGSQPQHF. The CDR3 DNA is TGTGCCAGCAGTGTCAGGGCCCTAGGTAGTCAGCCCCAGCATTTT. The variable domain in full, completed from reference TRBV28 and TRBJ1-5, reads DVKVTQSSRYLVKRTGEKVFLECVQDMDHENMFWYRQDPGLGLRLIYFSYDVKMKEKGDIPEGYSVSREKKERFSLILESASTNQTSMYLCASSVRALGSQPQHFGDGTRLSIL.

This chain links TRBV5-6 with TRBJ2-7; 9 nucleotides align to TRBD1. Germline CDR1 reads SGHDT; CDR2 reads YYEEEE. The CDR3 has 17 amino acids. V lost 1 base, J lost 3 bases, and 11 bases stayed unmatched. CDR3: CASSLSGTGINYYEQYF. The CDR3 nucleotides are TGTGCCAGCAGCTTGTCCGGGACAGGGATAAACTACTACGAGCAGTACTTC. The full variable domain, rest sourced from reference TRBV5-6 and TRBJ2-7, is DAGVTQSPTHLIKTRGQQVTLRCSPKSGHDTVSWYQQALGQGPQFIFQYYEEEERQRGNFPDRFSGHQFPNYSSELNVNALLLGDSALYLCASSLSGTGINYYEQYFGPGTRLTVT.

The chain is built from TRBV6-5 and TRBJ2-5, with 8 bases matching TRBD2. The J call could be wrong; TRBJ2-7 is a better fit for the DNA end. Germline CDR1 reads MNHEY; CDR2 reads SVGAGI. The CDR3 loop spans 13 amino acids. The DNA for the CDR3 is TGTGCCAGCAGGCCTTTAGCGGGAAACGAGCAGTACTTC. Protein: CASRPLAGNEQYF.

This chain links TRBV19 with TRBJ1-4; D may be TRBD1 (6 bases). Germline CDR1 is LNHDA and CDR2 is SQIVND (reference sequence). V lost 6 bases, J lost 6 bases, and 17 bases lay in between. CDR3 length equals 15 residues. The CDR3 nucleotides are TGTGCCAGTAGCCTGAGGGGGGGCCTTGATGAAAAACTGTTTTTT. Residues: CASSLRGGLDEKLFF. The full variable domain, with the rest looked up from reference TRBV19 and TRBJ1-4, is DGGITQSPKYLFRKEGQNVTLSCEQNLNHDAMYWYRQDPGQGLRLIYYSQIVNDFQKGDIAEGYSVSREKKESFPLTVTSAQKNPTAFYLCASSLRGGLDEKLFFGSGTQLSVL.

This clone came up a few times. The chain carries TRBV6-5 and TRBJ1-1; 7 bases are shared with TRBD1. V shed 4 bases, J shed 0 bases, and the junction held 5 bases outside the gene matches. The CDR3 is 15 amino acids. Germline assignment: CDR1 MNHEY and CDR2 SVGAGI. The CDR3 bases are TGTGCCAGCAGTTTATACAGGGGCATGAACACTGAAGCTTTCTTT. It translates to CASSLYRGMNTEAFF.

CDR3 amino acids: CASSWIWDTGHLNNEQFF. The CDR3 nucleotides read TGTGCCAGCAGTTGGATTTGGGATACGGGACATCTAAACAATGAGCAGTTCTTC. The chain recombines TRBV27 with TRBJ2-1; possibly TRBD1 for D (6 bases). Germline V gene data show CDR1 as MNHEY and CDR2 as SMNVEV (reference sequence). The length of the CDR3 is 18 residues. V lost 4 bases, J lost 5 bases, and 24 bases lay in between.

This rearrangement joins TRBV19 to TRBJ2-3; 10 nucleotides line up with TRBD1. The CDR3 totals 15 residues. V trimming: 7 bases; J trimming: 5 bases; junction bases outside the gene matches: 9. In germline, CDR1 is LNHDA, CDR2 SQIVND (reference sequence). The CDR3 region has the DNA TGTGCCAGTACCAGACTTGGGACAGGGGTAGATACGCAGTATTTT. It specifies CASTRLGTGVDTQYF.

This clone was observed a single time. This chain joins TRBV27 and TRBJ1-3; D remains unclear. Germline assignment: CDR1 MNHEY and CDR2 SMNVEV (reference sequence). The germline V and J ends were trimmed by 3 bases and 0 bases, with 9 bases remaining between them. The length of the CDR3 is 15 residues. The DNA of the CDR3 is TGTGCCAGCAGTTTTTCCAGAGGCTCTGGAAACACCATATATTTT. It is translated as CASSFSRGSGNTIYF.

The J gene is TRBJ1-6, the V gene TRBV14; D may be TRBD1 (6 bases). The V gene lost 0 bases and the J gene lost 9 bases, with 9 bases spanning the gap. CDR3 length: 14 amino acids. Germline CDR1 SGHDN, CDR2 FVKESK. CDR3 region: CASSQETGTSPLHF. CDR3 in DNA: TGTGCCAGCAGCCAAGAGACAGGAACTTCACCCCTCCACTTT.

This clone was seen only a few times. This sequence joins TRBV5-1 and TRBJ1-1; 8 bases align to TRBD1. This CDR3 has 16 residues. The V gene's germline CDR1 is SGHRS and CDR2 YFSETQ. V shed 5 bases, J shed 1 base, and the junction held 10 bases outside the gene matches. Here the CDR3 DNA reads TGCGCCAGCAGTTCGGACAGGGACTTTGCGAACACTGAAGCTTTCTTT. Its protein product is CASSSDRDFANTEAFF.

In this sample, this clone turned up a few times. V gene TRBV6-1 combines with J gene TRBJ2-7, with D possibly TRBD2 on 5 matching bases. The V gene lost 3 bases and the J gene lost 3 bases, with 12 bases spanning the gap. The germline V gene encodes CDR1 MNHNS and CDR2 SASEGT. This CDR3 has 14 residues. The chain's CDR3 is CASSDTERYYEQYF. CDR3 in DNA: TGTGCCAGCAGTGACACAGAGCGGTACTACGAGCAGTACTTC.

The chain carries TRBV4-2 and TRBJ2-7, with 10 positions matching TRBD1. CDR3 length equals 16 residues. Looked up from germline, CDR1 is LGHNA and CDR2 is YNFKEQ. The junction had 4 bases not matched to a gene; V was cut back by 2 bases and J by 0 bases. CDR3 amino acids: CASSQHRDRGSYEQYF. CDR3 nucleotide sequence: TGTGCCAGCAGCCAACATCGGGACAGGGGCTCCTACGAGCAGTACTTC.